A single sample gave rise to the 23 T cell receptor beta chains below, sequenced in a study of T cells in Graves' hyperthyroidism and ophthalmopathy. The investigators amplified TCR beta CDR3 regions from RNA transcripts. The study used the HTBI primer set for a first-round RT-PCR of the TCR CDR3. TCRdb independently ran MiXCR on the multiplex PCR reads; one entry per CDR3 protein. The table lists approximately 530,000 distinct CDR3 sequences, just under 20% of them singletons, with about 50% in the top ten. The sample consisted of blood. These receptors all come from a man aged 40-49 years with Graves' ophthalmopathy.

The chain couples TRBV7-9 to TRBJ1-1, with a tentative D call TRBD1 (5 bases). This CDR3 is 15 amino acids long. Trimming cost V 11 bases and J 1 base, with 20 bases left between them. In germline, CDR1 is SEHNR, CDR2 FQNEAQ (reference sequence). CDR3 residues: CAGPRDAGPNTEAFF. CDR3 DNA sequence: TGTGCCGGCCCCCGGGACGCAGGACCGAACACTGAAGCTTTCTTT.

This clonotype was seen ten or more times. This chain links TRBV30 with TRBJ1-5, with TRBD1 as a possible D gene (6 bases). The germline V gene encodes CDR1 GTSNPN and CDR2 SVGIG (reference sequence). The CDR3 covers 15 residues. The germline V and J ends were trimmed by 0 bases and 6 bases, with 15 bases remaining between them. The chain's CDR3 is CAWSVLGGFRQPQHF. CDR3 in DNA: TGTGCCTGGAGTGTACTAGGGGGGTTTCGTCAGCCCCAGCATTTT.

Concerning this clonotype itself: The junction departs from germline at one end; a sequencing error may be responsible. The CDR3 coding sequence is TGCGCCAGCAGATCCCCCGAAGGGACAGGGGGTGAAAAACTGTTTTTT. Amino acids: CASRSPEGTGGEKLFF. The chain joins TRBV25-1 to TRBJ1-4; 11 bases match TRBD1. The germline V gene has CDR1 MGHDK and CDR2 SYGVNS. This CDR3 region has 16 residues.

With respect to this clonotype: A clone one base away is much larger, so this may be a read error. The genes are TRBV3-1 and TRBJ2-7, with D perhaps TRBD2 (5 bases). In germline, CDR1 is LGHDT, CDR2 YNNKEL (reference sequence). This CDR3 is built from 12 residues. The CDR3 here is CASSQEDYGQYF. CDR3 DNA: TGTGCCAGCAGCCAAGAAGACTACGGGCAGTACTTC.

CDR3 residues: CASSPQRGLTEAFF. The CDR3 bases are TGTGCCAGCAGCCCCCAGAGGGGTTTGACTGAAGCTTTCTTT. The chain joins TRBV7-3 to TRBJ1-1, with a possible D match to TRBD1 (5 bases). The germline V gene has CDR1 SGHTA and CDR2 FQGTGA. The CDR3 has 14 amino acids. V lost 5 bases, J lost 5 bases, and 15 bases lay in between.

This clonotype was detected once. V gene TRBV20-1 combines with J gene TRBJ1-2; D gene uncertain. The CDR3 is 14 amino acids. Trimming took off 3 bases at V and 0 bases at J, with 11 bases between the two ends. From germline, CDR1 is DFQATT and CDR2 SNEGSKA (reference sequence). The CDR3 loop is CSASAPGANYGYTF. CDR3 sequence (DNA): TGCAGTGCTAGTGCTCCTGGAGCTAACTATGGCTACACCTTC.

This clonotype was detected only a few times. V is TRBV7-9 and J is TRBJ2-1; possibly TRBD1 for D (5 bases). The V end was cut by 1 base, the J end by 3 bases, with 7 bases between. Germline V lookup: CDR1 SEHNR, CDR2 FQNEAQ (reference sequence). CDR3 length: 14 residues. The DNA of the CDR3 is TGTGCCAGCAGCTTAGTACAGGACTACAATGAGCAGTTCTTC. Amino acids: CASSLVQDYNEQFF. The full variable domain, its missing parts supplied by reference TRBV7-9 and TRBJ2-1, is DTGVSQNPRHKITKRGQNVTFRCDPISEHNRLYWYRQTLGQGPEFLTYFQNEAQLEKSRLLSDRFSAERPKGSFSTLEIQRTEQGDSAMYLCASSLVQDYNEQFFGPGTRLTVL.

In its sample, this clonotype was seen a few times. The chain couples TRBV4-1 to TRBJ2-6; TRBD1 matches at 8 bases. Germline lookup yields CDR1 MGHRA and CDR2 YSYEKL. The CDR3 length is 18 residues. The V and J ends lost 1 base and 2 bases, in that order; junction bases with no gene match: 7. DNA of the CDR3: TGCGCCAGCAGCCAAGGGGGCAGGGGGCGGACTGGGGCCAACGTCCTGACTTTC. It encodes CASSQGGRGRTGANVLTF.

This clonotype was recorded many times. The V gene is TRBV7-8, the J gene TRBJ1-4; D might be TRBD1 (5 bases). Germline-derived CDR1 and CDR2 are SGHVS and FQNEAQ. With 1 base removed from V and 8 bases from J, the gap between germline ends came to 14 bases. The length of the CDR3 is 15 residues. CDR3 coding DNA: TGTGCCAGCAGCTTAGAGGGCCAGGGTAGGGAAAAACTGTTTTTT. This encodes CASSLEGQGREKLFF. The full variable domain, with the rest looked up from reference TRBV7-8 and TRBJ1-4, is GAGVSQSPRYKVAKRGQDVALRCDPISGHVSLFWYQQALGQGPEFLTYFQNEAQLDKSGLPSDRFFAERPEGSVSTLKIQRTQQEDSAVYLCASSLEGQGREKLFFGSGTQLSVL.

The chain couples TRBV5-1 to TRBJ2-3; 10 nucleotides line up with TRBD2. Germline loops: CDR1 SGHRS, CDR2 YFSETQ. Trimming cost V 3 bases and J 2 bases; bases outside gene matches: 9. The CDR3 extends over 17 amino acids. CDR3 loop: CASSSGIAGGSTDTQYF. CDR3 nucleotides: TGCGCCAGCAGCTCGGGGATAGCGGGGGGATCCACAGATACGCAGTATTTT.

Turning to this clonotype: One end of the junction does not line up with germline, which may come from a read error. The gene calls are TRBV5-1 and TRBJ2-7; D is tentatively TRBD1 or TRBD2 (5 bases each). The germline V gene has CDR1 SGHRS and CDR2 YFSETQ. The CDR3 totals 17 residues. This CDR3 reads CASSLFAGTSSSYEQYF. The CDR3 DNA sequence: TGTGCCAGCAGCTTGTTTGCCGGGACCTCGAGCTCCTACGAGCAGTACTTC.

Ten or more counts support this clonotype. The chain joins TRBV28 to TRBJ2-5; D is possibly TRBD2 (6 bases). This CDR3 region has 14 residues. In germline, CDR1 is MDHEN, CDR2 SYDVKM. V dropped 6 bases and J dropped 5 bases, with 16 bases sitting between them. The CDR3 nucleotides are TGTGCCAGCAGCCCCGGGGGTGGGTGGGAGACCCAGTACTTC. Residues: CASSPGGGWETQYF.

The chain carries TRBV9 and TRBJ2-3; D perhaps matches TRBD2 (6 bases). The ends were cut back, 0 bases at V and 2 bases at J, with 13 bases in the middle. The CDR3 has 16 residues. The V gene's germline CDR1 is SGDLS and CDR2 YYNGEE. DNA of the CDR3: TGTGCCAGCAGCGTAGACGGGAGCGACTACACAGATACGCAGTATTTT. Translation: CASSVDGSDYTDTQYF. The full variable domain, rest sourced from reference TRBV9 and TRBJ2-3, is DSGVTQTPKHLITATGQRVTLRCSPRSGDLSVYWYQQSLDQGLQFLIQYYNGEERAKGNILERFSAQQFPDLHSELNLSSLELGDSALYFCASSVDGSDYTDTQYFGPGTRLTVL.

CDR3 in amino acids: CAWSLAGDNEQFF. The DNA of the CDR3 is TGTGCCTGGAGTTTAGCGGGAGACAATGAGCAGTTCTTC. This chain joins TRBV30 and TRBJ2-1; 9 nucleotides line up with TRBD2. CDR1 and CDR2 from the germline V gene are GTSNPN and SVGIG (reference sequence). Trimming at V came to 2 bases and at J to 5 bases, leaving 1 base not matched to a gene. The CDR3 has 13 residues.

The gene calls are TRBV12-3 or TRBV12-4 and TRBJ1-6, with 7 bases that match TRBD1. The CDR3 is made up of 14 amino acids. V shed 6 bases and J 6 bases; nucleotides not matched to a gene: 5. CDR3 amino acids: CASSPTGSNSPLHF. The CDR3 nucleotides are TGTGCCAGCAGCCCGACAGGGAGTAATTCACCCCTCCACTTT.

The chain couples TRBV29-1 to TRBJ1-2; D uncertain. Germline V gives CDR1 SQVTM, CDR2 ANQGSEA. This CDR3 spans 12 amino acids. Trimming took 4 bases from V and 0 from J, leaving 6 bases between them. The CDR3 nucleotides read TGCAGCGTTGCCAGGCCTAACTATGGCTACACCTTC. Translated: CSVARPNYGYTF.

Concerning this clonotype: At one end, the junction sequence differs from germline, possibly due to a read error. The chain uses TRBV12-3 or TRBV12-4 and TRBJ1-1, with a possible D match to TRBD1 (6 bases). This CDR3 contains 15 residues. CDR3 amino acids: CASTLQGLGGSEASF. CDR3 nucleotides: TGTGCCAGCACCCTCCAGGGGCTAGGAGGCTCTGAAGCTTCCTTT.

Only one count was recorded for this clonotype. J is TRBJ2-7 and V is TRBV19; 7 nucleotides agree with TRBD1. Trimming at V came to 0 bases and at J to 1 base, leaving 3 bases not matched to a gene. Germline V lookup: CDR1 LNHDA, CDR2 SQIVND (reference sequence). The CDR3 totals 15 residues. The CDR3 nucleotides are TGTGCCAGTAGTATAGACACAGGGGCTTCCTACGAGCAGTACTTC. Its protein is CASSIDTGASYEQYF.

This clonotype came up a few times. The V call is TRBV27, the J call TRBJ1-5; D is ambiguous. Germline values: CDR1 MNHEY, CDR2 SMNVEV (reference sequence). With 6 bases removed from V and 8 bases from J, the gap between germline ends came to 8 bases. The CDR3 extends over 11 amino acids. The CDR3 nucleotides read TGTGCCAGCAGCACCAGAAAGCCCCAGCATTTT. It encodes CASSTRKPQHF.

The sample holds many counts of this clonotype. V usage is TRBV7-2 and J usage is TRBJ2-3; D is possibly TRBD2 (6 bases). V was trimmed by 5 bases and J by 4 bases, leaving 19 bases between them. The CDR3 runs 16 residues. Germline values: CDR1 SGHTA, CDR2 FQGNSA. The CDR3 reads CASSPSVGRTPDTQYF. For the CDR3, the DNA is TGTGCCAGCAGCCCCTCCGTGGGGAGGACCCCAGATACGCAGTATTTT.

This clonotype has only a few counts. The genes are TRBV30 and TRBJ1-4; a weak D match, TRBD1 (6 bases). The CDR3 loop spans 14 amino acids. Germline V gene lookup returns CDR1 GTSNPN and CDR2 SVGIG (reference sequence). Deletions cut 7 bases from V and 10 bases from J, with 22 bases between. Here the CDR3 DNA reads TGTGCCTCACAGGGCCGGGACCCGTGGGGAAAACTGTTTTTT. Translation gives CASQGRDPWGKLFF.

This rearrangement joins TRBV7-2 to TRBJ1-2; D is perhaps TRBD1 (6 bases). Trimming took 2 bases from V and 4 from J, leaving 17 bases between them. The CDR3 extends over 16 amino acids. Germline V gives CDR1 SGHTA, CDR2 FQGNSA. CDR3 amino acids: CASSLTGPGGPYGYTF. The CDR3 DNA reads TGTGCCAGCAGCTTAACAGGGCCGGGAGGACCCTATGGCTACACCTTC.

This clonotype was seen at least ten times. CDR3 amino acids: CASSPSLAGANEQFF. The CDR3 DNA reads as TGTGCCAGCTCACCAAGTCTAGCGGGGGCAAATGAGCAGTTCTTC. The chain uses TRBV18 and TRBJ2-1, with 10 bases matching TRBD2. The J segment lost 7 bases and the V segment lost 2 bases, leaving 5 bases of the junction unmatched. The germline CDR1 and CDR2 sequences are KGHSH and LQKENI. The CDR3 totals 15 residues.